A selection of T cell receptor beta chains follows, all from one sample in a study of blood T cells in healthy people across ages. Each CDR3 protein gets one entry after TCRdb re-called the 5' RACE reads with MiXCR. The sample holds 1,800,000 or so distinct CDR3 sequences, roughly two fifths seen once. Sequenced sample: blood. The receptor set was obtained from a human donor in good health. The CDR3 runs from the conserved cysteine through the conserved F or W. A D gene is named only where the DNA matches it firmly. Clone size is given for some rows only: seen once, a few or many times, or a class if the clone is expanded.

d_call j_call clone_size v_call cdr3_nt cdr3_aa
. TRBJ2-5 . TRBV9 TGTGCCAGCAGCGTAGGGGTCAGAGGTGGAGAGACCCAGTACTTC CASSVGVRGGETQYF
. TRBJ1-1 . TRBV7-3 TGTGCCAGCAGCTTTAATCAAGATAGCACTGAAGCTTTCTTT CASSFNQDSTEAFF
. TRBJ2-7 . TRBV5-1 TGCGCCAGCAGCCCGAGATCCCCAAGCTCCTACGAGCAGTACTTC CASSPRSPSSYEQYF
TRBD1 TRBJ1-2 . TRBV27 TGTGCCAGCAGTTTATCTGACTCAGGGGGCGAGGGGGGCTACACCTTC CASSLSDSGGEGGYTF
TRBD2 TRBJ2-1 few TRBV15 TGTGCCACCAGCGGCGCCGGGGGGGCCAGGCCGAGCTCCTACAATGAGCAGTTCTTC CATSGAGGARPSSYNEQFF
. TRBJ2-5 few TRBV20-1 TGCAGTGCTAGGCCGACAGCGAGCCAAGAGACCCAGTACTTC CSARPTASQETQYF
. TRBJ1-2 few TRBV7-2 TGTGCCAGCAGCGTTCAGGGGAGGGGAGGCTACACCTTC CASSVQGRGGYTF
. TRBJ2-1 few TRBV4-2 TGTGCCAGCAGCCAGTTGCCCGGTTCAAATGAGCAGTTCTTC CASSQLPGSNEQFF
. TRBJ2-3 few TRBV29-1 TGCAGCGCCGCGGGTTGGACACGAAGCACAGATACGCAGTATTTT CSAAGWTRSTDTQYF
. TRBJ1-4 few TRBV20-1 TGCAGTGCTAGGAATCATGGGGCAGTTGAAAAACTGTTTTTT CSARNHGAVEKLFF
. TRBJ2-7 . TRBV20-1 TGCAGTGCTAGATCCCCCAGCGGCGGTGGCTACGAGCAGTACTTC CSARSPSGGGYEQYF
TRBD1 TRBJ1-6 few TRBV6-6 TGTGCCAGCAGCCCCTGGGACAGGGTTAAGCATTCACCCCTCCACTTT CASSPWDRVKHSPLHF
. TRBJ2-1 . TRBV5-1 TGCGCCAGCAGCTTGGGGACAGCCCAAGAGACCCAGTTCTTC CASSLGTAQETQFF
. TRBJ2-7 . TRBV6-2/TRBV6-3 TGTGCCAGCAGTTCGCGCGGCAGGGTAGGGTACGAGCAGTACTTC CASSSRGRVGYEQYF
. TRBJ1-1 . TRBV7-9 TGTGCCAGCAGCTTGGACACAGTGAACACTGAAGCTTTCTTT CASSLDTVNTEAFF
. TRBJ1-1 . TRBV27 TGTGCCAGCAGGCTAGGACAGGAAGCTTTCTTT CASRLGQEAFF
. TRBJ2-7 few TRBV29-1 TGCAGCGTTGAACGCAGGGGCGCTACCTACGATCAGTACTTC CSVERRGATYDQYF
. TRBJ2-1 few TRBV5-5 TGTGCCAGCAGCCCTTCAGTTCTGGGAAACAATAAGCAGTTCTTC CASSPSVLGNNKQFF
TRBD2 TRBJ2-7 few TRBV12-3/TRBV12-4 TGTGCCAGCAGCCCGACTGCGGGGGGCCGCTCCTACAATGAGCAGTACTTC CASSPTAGGRSYNEQYF